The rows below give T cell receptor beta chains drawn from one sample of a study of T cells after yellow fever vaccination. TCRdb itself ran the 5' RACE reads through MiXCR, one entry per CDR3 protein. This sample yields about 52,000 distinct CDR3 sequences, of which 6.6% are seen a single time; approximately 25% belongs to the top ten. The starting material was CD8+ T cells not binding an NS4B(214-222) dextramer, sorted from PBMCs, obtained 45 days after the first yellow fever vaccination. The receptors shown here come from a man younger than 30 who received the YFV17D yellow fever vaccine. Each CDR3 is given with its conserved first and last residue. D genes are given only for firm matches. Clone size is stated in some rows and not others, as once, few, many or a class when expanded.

DNA: TGTGCCAGCAGCTACTTTCCACGGGGGGGGAGCACAGATACGCAGTATTTT
CDR3: CASSYFPRGGSTDTQYF
size: many
length: 17
V: TRBV7-2
J: TRBJ2-3
D: TRBD2

DNA: TGCAGTGCTTTGACAATGGGGAATTCACCCCTCCACTTT
CDR3: CSALTMGNSPLHF
size: many
length: 13
V: TRBV20-1
J: TRBJ1-6
D: NA

DNA: TGTGCCAGCAGCTCCTCATTCTATGAGCAGTTCTTC
CDR3: CASSSSFYEQFF
size: NA
length: 12
V: TRBV7-6
J: TRBJ2-1
D: NA

DNA: TGTGCCAGCAGCCCAACCGGGGCTGAAGCTTTCTTT
CDR3: CASSPTGAEAFF
size: NA
length: 12
V: TRBV7-3
J: TRBJ1-1
D: NA

DNA: TGTGCCAGCAGTCCGACACCCTCCTACGAGCAGTACTTC
CDR3: CASSPTPSYEQYF
size: many
length: 13
V: TRBV9
J: TRBJ2-7
D: NA

DNA: TGTGCCAGCAGCCCCCAGGGGAACTATGGCTACACCTTC
CDR3: CASSPQGNYGYTF
size: NA
length: 13
V: TRBV7-9
J: TRBJ1-2
D: NA

DNA: TGTGCCAGCAGTTTAGGCACGGTCTATGGCTACACCTTC
CDR3: CASSLGTVYGYTF
size: many
length: 13
V: TRBV12-3/TRBV12-4
J: TRBJ1-2
D: NA

DNA: TGTGCCAGCAGCTTAACCCTTAGCACAGATACGCAGTATTTT
CDR3: CASSLTLSTDTQYF
size: NA
length: 14
V: TRBV7-8
J: TRBJ2-3
D: NA

DNA: TGTGCCAGCAGTTTAGGGGGGGGAGAGACCCAGTACTTC
CDR3: CASSLGGGETQYF
size: many
length: 13
V: TRBV12-3/TRBV12-4
J: TRBJ2-5
D: TRBD2

DNA: TGTGCCAGCACCTCAGTAGTAGCGGGGGGCCGAACGCAGTATTTT
CDR3: CASTSVVAGGRTQYF
size: NA
length: 15
V: TRBV3-1
J: TRBJ2-3
D: TRBD2

DNA: TGTGCCAGCAGCGAACAGGGGACCTATGGCTACACCTTC
CDR3: CASSEQGTYGYTF
size: NA
length: 13
V: TRBV4-2
J: TRBJ1-2
D: TRBD1

DNA: TGCGCCAGCAGCCAAGCTAGGCTATACGAGCAGTACTTC
CDR3: CASSQARLYEQYF
size: few
length: 13
V: TRBV4-1
J: TRBJ2-7
D: NA

DNA: TGTGCCAGCAGTGGAACCGGGTCCTATCCTATGAACACTGAAGCTTTCTTT
CDR3: CASSGTGSYPMNTEAFF
size: few
length: 17
V: TRBV2
J: TRBJ1-1
D: NA

DNA: TGTGCCAGCAGCTTAGGGGGGGTAAGAAATCAGCCCCAGCATTTT
CDR3: CASSLGGVRNQPQHF
size: NA
length: 15
V: TRBV7-8
J: TRBJ1-5
D: NA

DNA: TGTGCCAGCAGTTTCGCGGGGTACACCGGGGAGCTGTCTTTT
CDR3: CASSFAGYTGELSF
size: many
length: 14
V: TRBV2
J: TRBJ2-2
D: NA

DNA: TGTGCCAGCAGCGACAGGAATTCGCAAGAGACCCAGTACTTC
CDR3: CASSDRNSQETQYF
size: many
length: 14
V: TRBV2
J: TRBJ2-5
D: NA

DNA: TGCAGCGTTGAATCACCAGCCTCCCCTAATGAAAAACTGTTTTTT
CDR3: CSVESPASPNEKLFF
size: few
length: 15
V: TRBV29-1
J: TRBJ1-4
D: NA

DNA: TGTGCCAGCAGCCAAGATCTAGTTCGTGAGCAGTTCTTC
CDR3: CASSQDLVREQFF
size: few
length: 13
V: TRBV14
J: TRBJ2-1
D: NA

DNA: TGTGCCAGCAGTTACTCGACGGACAGGGGGTTTTACAATGAGCAGTTCTTC
CDR3: CASSYSTDRGFYNEQFF
size: few
length: 17
V: TRBV6-5
J: TRBJ2-1
D: TRBD1

DNA: TGCAGCCCCCGGAACTTTGACTACGAGCAGTACTTC
CDR3: CSPRNFDYEQYF
size: many
length: 12
V: TRBV20-1
J: TRBJ2-7
D: NA

DNA: TGTGCCAGCAGTTTATTATCCATAACGGATCCCTACGAGCAGTACTTC
CDR3: CASSLLSITDPYEQYF
size: many
length: 16
V: TRBV27
J: TRBJ2-7
D: NA

DNA: TGTGCCAGTAGTGCGCCGGGCGAGGTCTGGAACTATGGCTACACCTTC
CDR3: CASSAPGEVWNYGYTF
size: NA
length: 16
V: TRBV19
J: TRBJ1-2
D: NA

DNA: TGTGCCAGCAGCAAAGTTTCGGGGAACAGTTCACCCCTCCACTTT
CDR3: CASSKVSGNSSPLHF
size: many
length: 15
V: TRBV21-1
J: TRBJ1-6
D: NA

DNA: TGTGCCAGCAGCTTAGACAGGGGACCGGATCAGCCCCAGCATTTT
CDR3: CASSLDRGPDQPQHF
size: few
length: 15
V: TRBV7-9
J: TRBJ1-5
D: TRBD1

DNA: TGTGCCAGCAGCCTCTCACCGACAGGCCTGGGTGAAAAACTGTTTTTT
CDR3: CASSLSPTGLGEKLFF
size: NA
length: 16
V: TRBV7-9
J: TRBJ1-4
D: NA

DNA: TGTGCCAGCAGCTTGAGGCTAAGGGGAGGCTACACCTTC
CDR3: CASSLRLRGGYTF
size: NA
length: 13
V: TRBV7-9
J: TRBJ1-2
D: NA

DNA: TGCAGTGCCGGGACAGGGGTGTACAATGAGCAGTTCTTC
CDR3: CSAGTGVYNEQFF
size: NA
length: 13
V: TRBV20-1
J: TRBJ2-1
D: TRBD1

DNA: TGTGCCAGCAGCGAGACAGGCCCGAGCTCCTACGAGCAGTACTTC
CDR3: CASSETGPSSYEQYF
size: many
length: 15
V: TRBV7-9
J: TRBJ2-7
D: NA

DNA: TGTGCCAGCAGCGGTTTGTACACCGGGGAGCTGTTTTTT
CDR3: CASSGLYTGELFF
size: many
length: 13
V: TRBV11-2
J: TRBJ2-2
D: NA

DNA: TGTGCCAGCAGCGCGGGAGGGAATTATGGCTACACCTTC
CDR3: CASSAGGNYGYTF
size: few
length: 13
V: TRBV9
J: TRBJ1-2
D: NA

DNA: TGTGCCATCAGTGAGAGTAGCAATCAGCCCCAGCATTTT
CDR3: CAISESSNQPQHF
size: many
length: 13
V: TRBV10-3
J: TRBJ1-5
D: NA

DNA: TGTGCCTGGAGTGCAACAGGGGGCAGTGAAAAACTGTTTTTT
CDR3: CAWSATGGSEKLFF
size: NA
length: 14
V: TRBV30
J: TRBJ1-4
D: TRBD1

DNA: TGCGCCAGCAGCCATGGGTTGGAGCGGCTAGCGGGGTACAATGAGCAGTTCTTC
CDR3: CASSHGLERLAGYNEQFF
size: few
length: 18
V: TRBV4-3
J: TRBJ2-1
D: TRBD2

DNA: TGTGCCAGCAGCCAAAATTCGGGGGTTGCCTACAATGAGCAGTTCTTC
CDR3: CASSQNSGVAYNEQFF
size: NA
length: 16
V: TRBV4-2
J: TRBJ2-1
D: NA

DNA: TGTGCCATCAGTGAGGGTTCCTATGGCTACACCTTC
CDR3: CAISEGSYGYTF
size: NA
length: 12
V: TRBV10-3
J: TRBJ1-2
D: NA

DNA: TGTGCCAGCAGTTTCGGGACAAAGGGCTACGAGCAGTACTTC
CDR3: CASSFGTKGYEQYF
size: many
length: 14
V: TRBV27
J: TRBJ2-7
D: NA

DNA: TGCGCCAGCAGCCAAGCGGGGGACACTGAAGCTTTCTTT
CDR3: CASSQAGDTEAFF
size: many
length: 13
V: TRBV4-1
J: TRBJ1-1
D: NA

DNA: TGCGCCAGCAGCCCCGTAAGTCAAGAGACCCAGCACTTC
CDR3: CASSPVSQETQHF
size: NA
length: 13
V: TRBV4-1
J: TRBJ2-5
D: NA

DNA: TGTGCCAGTAGTAAAGCTTTCTTT
CDR3: CASSKAFF
size: many
length: 8
V: TRBV19
J: TRBJ1-1
D: NA

DNA: TGCGCCAGCAGCTTGGGATATAGGGAACACGGGACGTCCACAGATACGCAGTATTTT
CDR3: CASSLGYREHGTSTDTQYF
size: NA
length: 19
V: TRBV5-1
J: TRBJ2-3
D: NA

DNA: TGCGCCAGCAGCCAACGGGCAGACGGTCAGCCCCAGCATTTT
CDR3: CASSQRADGQPQHF
size: NA
length: 14
V: TRBV4-1
J: TRBJ1-5
D: NA

DNA: TGTGCCAGCAGTTACAAGATCGGAAACACCATATATTTT
CDR3: CASSYKIGNTIYF
size: NA
length: 13
V: TRBV6-5
J: TRBJ1-3
D: NA

DNA: TGTGCCAGCAGCCATGGGCCGGGACAGGGGGCGACCTATAATTCACCCCTCCACTTT
CDR3: CASSHGPGQGATYNSPLHF
size: many
length: 19
V: TRBV3-1
J: TRBJ1-6
D: TRBD1

DNA: TGTGCCAGCAGCTTAGAACGGGGAATGGAGACCCAGTACTTC
CDR3: CASSLERGMETQYF
size: few
length: 14
V: TRBV7-9
J: TRBJ2-5
D: NA

DNA: TGTGCCAGCAGTGAACAGCATCAGACGCAGTATTTT
CDR3: CASSEQHQTQYF
size: few
length: 12
V: TRBV25-1
J: TRBJ2-3
D: NA

DNA: TGTGCCAGCAGTGGGGGCGACCCAACACACGGGACTAGCGGGGGCACAGATACGCAGTATTTT
CDR3: CASSGGDPTHGTSGGTDTQYF
size: NA
length: 21
V: TRBV2
J: TRBJ2-3
D: TRBD2

DNA: TGTGCCACGAGAAGCGGAATCAGCTCCTACGAGCAGTACTTC
CDR3: CATRSGISSYEQYF
size: NA
length: 14
V: TRBV15
J: TRBJ2-7
D: NA

DNA: TGCGCCAGCAGCCAAGATTCCTTCAATCAGCCCCAGCATTTT
CDR3: CASSQDSFNQPQHF
size: NA
length: 14
V: TRBV4-3
J: TRBJ1-5
D: NA

DNA: TGCGCCAGCAGCCCAACCGGGGTAGACAATCAGCCCCAGCATTTT
CDR3: CASSPTGVDNQPQHF
size: many
length: 15
V: TRBV5-1
J: TRBJ1-5
D: NA

DNA: TGTGCCTCCCAGGGGACAGGGTTGGACGAGCAGTACTTC
CDR3: CASQGTGLDEQYF
size: few
length: 13
V: TRBV27
J: TRBJ2-7
D: TRBD1

DNA: TGTGCTAGTGGTTTGGCCCGGACGGGAGGGACAGATACGCAGTATTTT
CDR3: CASGLARTGGTDTQYF
size: few
length: 16
V: TRBV12-5
J: TRBJ2-3
D: TRBD2

DNA: TGTGCCAGCAGTAGGGTGGCGGGACGGGATGGCTACACCTTC
CDR3: CASSRVAGRDGYTF
size: many
length: 14
V: TRBV27
J: TRBJ1-2
D: NA

DNA: TGCGCCAGCAGCGCGCCAGGAGCCGGGGAGCTGTTTTTT
CDR3: CASSAPGAGELFF
size: many
length: 13
V: TRBV4-1
J: TRBJ2-2
D: NA

DNA: TGCGCCAGCAGCTTGGGGGAAAGGGGGTCCACAGATACGCAGTATTTT
CDR3: CASSLGERGSTDTQYF
size: many
length: 16
V: TRBV5-1
J: TRBJ2-3
D: NA

DNA: TGTGCCAGCAGCGGGACAGGGGGCGAGAGAGAGACCCAGTACTTC
CDR3: CASSGTGGERETQYF
size: many
length: 15
V: TRBV9
J: TRBJ2-5
D: TRBD1

DNA: TGTGCCAGCAGTTCCACCTTATCAGGGAGATCCTACGAGCAGTACTTC
CDR3: CASSSTLSGRSYEQYF
size: few
length: 16
V: TRBV28
J: TRBJ2-7
D: NA

DNA: TGCGCCAGCAGCGGACAGGGTGGGAACACCGGGGAGCTGTTTTTT
CDR3: CASSGQGGNTGELFF
size: few
length: 15
V: TRBV4-1
J: TRBJ2-2
D: TRBD1

DNA: TGTGCCATTTGGACAGGGAAGTCTGGCTACACCTTC
CDR3: CAIWTGKSGYTF
size: few
length: 12
V: TRBV6-5
J: TRBJ1-2
D: TRBD1